This entry lists 11 T cell receptor beta chains sequenced from one sample in a study of T cell clonality in common variable immunodeficiency. The data were produced by immunoSEQ multiplex PCR, yet TCRdb's version contains in-frame clones alone and is incomplete. Listed here are more than 13,000 clones without any singletons, the top ten holding 7% to 9.5%. Whole-study findings and limits: Reportedly, TCR beta sequences from common variable immunodeficiency showed fewer deletions and N-nucleotide insertions.

Their antigen targets remain unknown. The sequencing sample was made of peripheral blood mononuclear cells. These TCRs come from a human donor with common variable immunodeficiency.

As concerns this clone: The read comes to an end 3 residues before the CDR3 does, leaving the germline J gene to fill in the end. The chain couples TRBV7-6 to TRBJ1-6, with TRBD1 identical over 7 bases. This CDR3 is built from 14 residues. The V and J ends lost 3 bases and 7 bases, in that order; junction bases with no gene match: 3. CDR1 and CDR2 from the germline V gene are SGHVS and FNYEAQ. CDR3 in amino acids: CASSLGQLNSPLHF. Incomplete CDR3 DNA: TGTGCCAGCAGCTTGGGACAGCTAAATTCACCC.

On this clone: The read ends 3 residues shy of where the CDR3 ends; the end is completed using the germline J gene. The chain employs TRBV7-2 and TRBJ1-1; the D gene is possibly TRBD1 (5 bases). This CDR3 is 14 amino acids long. Germline CDR1 SGHTA, CDR2 FQGNSA. V was trimmed by 6 bases and J by 1 base, leaving 12 bases between them. CDR3 DNA (partial): TGTGCCAGCAGAGCTACAGGAAGGAACACTGAA. Its protein is CASRATGRNTE. The CDR3, in full, reads CASRATGRNTEAFF.

This clone has just a few counts. The read is 3 residues too short to cover the CDR3 end, so that end is filled in from the germline J gene. V usage is TRBV18 and J usage is TRBJ1-1; D gene unclear. The CDR3 has 12 amino acids. From germline, CDR1 is KGHSH and CDR2 LQKENI. Partial CDR3 DNA: TGTGCCAGCTCACCAGAGGGTCTGAGG. It encodes CASSPEGLR. The whole CDR3 sequence reads CASSPEGLRAFF.

In its sample, this clone was seen a few times. The sequence runs out 3 residues before the end of the CDR3; the remainder is reconstructed from the germline J gene. The J gene is TRBJ1-1, the V gene TRBV18, with D possibly matching TRBD1 (5 bases). Germline loops: CDR1 KGHSH, CDR2 LQKENI. The CDR3 contains 13 residues. Deletions cut 3 bases from V and 5 bases from J, with 10 bases between. The DNA read from the CDR3 is TGTGCCAGCTCACCGGGGGGTAGGACTGAA. As protein: CASSPGGRTE. The full CDR3 reads CASSPGGRTEAFF.

About this clone itself: An end of the junction differs from the germline gene, which may be a read error. Read coverage stops 3 residues before the CDR3 terminus; the germline J gene supplies the remainder. The J gene is TRBJ2-5, the V gene TRBV7-7; possibly TRBD2 for D (6 bases). The CDR3 has 14 amino acids. Germline loops: CDR1 SSHAT, CDR2 FNYEAQ (reference sequence). The chain's CDR3 is CASSLGGSQETQYF. The covered CDR3 bases are TGTGCTAGCAGCTTAGGAGGGTCCCAAGAGACC. Together with reference TRBV7-7 and TRBJ2-5, the CDR3 gives the full variable domain: GAGVSQSPRYKVTKRGQDVTLRCDPISSHATLYWYQQALGQGPEFLTYFNYEAQPDKSGLPSDRFSAERPEGSISTLTIQRTEQRDSAMYRCASSLGGSQETQYFGPGTRLLVL.

About this clone itself: The sequence runs out 3 residues before the end of the CDR3; the remainder is reconstructed from the germline J gene. The rearrangement joins TRBV18 to TRBJ1-1; D not certain. The germline V and J ends were trimmed by 6 bases and 2 bases, with 13 bases remaining between them. The CDR3 has 14 amino acids. Germline CDR1 reads KGHSH; CDR2 reads LQKENI. Partial CDR3 DNA: TGTGCCAGCTCGAAAAGCGCCCGAAACACTGAA. Amino acids: CASSKSARNTE. The entire CDR3 is CASSKSARNTEAFF.

This clone was seen more than once but under ten times. The sequenced fragment ends 3 residues before the CDR3 boundary, so the rest is inferred from the germline J gene. The genes are TRBV19 and TRBJ1-5; 10 bases fit TRBD1. The germline V gene encodes CDR1 LNHDA and CDR2 SQIVND (reference sequence). V lost 1 base and J lost 6; bases outside the gene matches: 6. The CDR3 runs to 16 residues. The sequenced CDR3 bases are TGTGCCAGTAGTATAGCGGTCTGGGACAGGGGTCAGCCC. It encodes CASSIAVWDRGQP. The full CDR3 sequence reads CASSIAVWDRGQPQHF.

Sample share makes this clone medium-sized. The CDR3 goes on 3 residues after the read ends, and that part is filled in from the germline J gene. V usage is TRBV20-1 and J usage is TRBJ2-5, with 7 bases matching TRBD2. The germline CDR1 and CDR2 sequences are DFQATT and SNEGSKA (reference sequence). The CDR3 is 15 residues long. With V trimmed by 0 bases and J by 2 bases, 6 bases remained unmatched. Partial CDR3 DNA: TGCAGTGCTAGAGATAACCTAGCGGTACAAGAGACC. It codes for CSARDNLAVQET. The whole CDR3 sequence is CSARDNLAVQETQYF.

This clone was seen only a few times. The part of the CDR3 DNA that was read is TGTGCCAGCAGTTGGTCGCCCCAGTCCCCCTACGAG. It codes for CASSWSPQSPYE. The entire CDR3 protein reads CASSWSPQSPYEQYF. The V gene is TRBV7-9, the J gene TRBJ2-7, with D unclear. The CDR3 end is not reached by the read, which stops 3 residues before it; the germline J gene fills it in. Per germline, CDR1 SEHNR and CDR2 FQNEAQ (reference sequence). The V end lost 6 bases, the J end lost 2 bases, and 17 bases lay between the germline ends. The CDR3 is 15 residues long. The variable domain in full, with the rest retrieved from reference TRBV7-9 and TRBJ2-7, is DTGVSQNPRHKITKRGQNVTFRCDPISEHNRLYWYRQTLGQGPEFLTYFQNEAQLEKSRLLSDRFSAERPKGSFSTLEIQRTEQGDSAMYLCASSWSPQSPYEQYFGPGTRLTVT.

This clone turned up a few times. The CDR3 is cut off 3 residues early in the read; its end comes from the germline J gene. The gene calls are TRBV19 and TRBJ2-3; D is perhaps TRBD1 (6 bases). Germline CDR1 LNHDA, CDR2 SQIVND (reference sequence). The CDR3 length is 14 residues. V lost 6 bases, J lost 2 bases, and 12 bases lay in between. Partial CDR3 DNA: TGTGCCAGTAGCAGGACAGTACACACAGATACG. It codes for CASSRTVHTDT. The entire CDR3 protein is CASSRTVHTDTQYF.

This clone was counted a few times. The DNA ends 3 residues before the CDR3 does, and the rest of the CDR3 is filled in from the germline J gene. V gene TRBV19 combines with J gene TRBJ2-3; D gene uncertain. Germline V gene sequence: CDR1 LNHDA, CDR2 SQIVND (reference sequence). The V end lost 0 bases, the J end lost 2 bases, and 12 bases lay between the germline ends. The CDR3 totals 16 residues. The CDR3: CASSIEGRWITDTQYF. Partial CDR3 DNA: TGTGCCAGTAGTATAGAGGGCAGGTGGATCACAGATACG. Drawing the rest from reference TRBV19 and TRBJ2-3, the complete variable domain is DGGITQSPKYLFRKEGQNVTLSCEQNLNHDAMYWYRQDPGQGLRLIYYSQIVNDFQKGDIAEGYSVSREKKESFPLTVTSAQKNPTAFYLCASSIEGRWITDTQYFGPGTRLTVL.